This T cell receptor (beta chain) was captured by sequencing in a study of T-cell reconstitution after alpha-beta-depleted transplantation in children. Study-level results: The origin of high day-60 TCRbeta diversity in some patients lay in surviving recipient T cells and thymic progenitors. When one year had passed after transplant, most T-cell counts and diversity came from newly produced T cells.

This sample's TCRbeta library carried unique molecular identifier barcodes. TCRdb itself ran the PCR reads through MiXCR, one entry per CDR3 protein. The sample holds some 300,000 distinct CDR3 sequences, approximately 7.3% seen once. The V and J ends lost 5 bases and 4 bases respectively, with 15 bases between them. The CDR3 is made up of 15 amino acids. Looked up from germline, CDR1 is MNHEY and CDR2 is SVGEGT. The table lists this clonotype with a few counts. Its specificity is unknown. The sequenced sample was peripheral blood, obtained 360 days after TCRalphabeta/CD19-depleted stem cell transplant. This TCR was recovered from a female patient between 2 and 15 years old who had a stem cell transplant for Fanconi anemia, so the T cells may come from the graft donor. The chain carries TRBV6-2 or TRBV6-3 and TRBJ2-1, with D possibly matching TRBD1 (6 bases). For the CDR3, the DNA is TGTGCCAGCAGTGCCCCGGGACAAATATACAATGAGCAGTTCTTC. Amino acids: CASSAPGQIYNEQFF.